This T cell receptor (beta chain) was sequenced during a study of beta chain features in type 1 diabetes. Regarding the study as a whole: Shorter TCRB CDR3s, moderately but significantly so, marked every one of the four CD4+ subsets in Type 1 diabetes patients.

Cells sorted by CD45RO/CCR7/CD25/CD127/CD95/CD27 comprised CD4+ naive, central memory, regulatory and stem cell-like memory cells. This CDR3 spans 17 amino acids. With 5 bases clipped from V and 0 bases from J, the junction kept 8 bases outside the gene matches. In germline, CDR1 is SGHTA, CDR2 FQGNSA. To note about this clone: Its antigen is still unknown.

Of the isolated RNA, all was reverse transcribed, and so the sequenced material was expressed TCRB transcripts. The assay was immunoSEQ multiplex PCR, and TCRdb's table has in-frame clones only and misses some. The sample lists almost 350,000 clones; roughly a tenth were seen once. Material: central memory CD4+ T cells from blood. This receptor was identified in a man aged 25-45 years with type 1 diabetes. The chain has TRBV7-2 and TRBJ2-2; 8 bases agree with TRBD2. The chain's CDR3 is CASSLTREGANTGELFF. CDR3 sequence (DNA): TGTGCCAGCAGCCTCACCCGGGAGGGGGCGAACACCGGGGAGCTGTTTTTT.